These 21 T cell receptor beta chains were sequenced from one sample in a study of cytomegalovirus exposure and HLA in healthy donors. The PCR made use of 60 Vbeta and 13 Jbeta primers. This table comes from immunoSEQ multiplex PCR, and its TCRdb copy is limited to in-frame clones, with some not included. In the table there are over 80,000 clones, about 80% of which are singletons. The sample taken for sequencing was PBMCs. These receptors were taken from a man between 60 and 75 years old in good health and CMV-seropositive.

The rearrangement joins TRBV10-3 to TRBJ2-3, with TRBD2 identical over 9 bases. This CDR3 comprises 16 residues. The junction had 9 bases not matched to a gene; V was cut back by 3 bases and J by 5 bases. Germline V gene sequence: CDR1 ENHRY, CDR2 SYGVKD. Written as DNA, the CDR3 is TGTGCCATCAGTGACAATGCGGGAGGGCATGGAGATACGCAGTATTTT. Residues: CAISDNAGGHGDTQYF.

The chain couples TRBV5-1 to TRBJ2-7, with a tentative D call TRBD1 (6 bases). Germline CDR1 is SGHRS and CDR2 is YFSETQ. The V and J ends lost 3 bases and 4 bases respectively, with 11 bases between them. The CDR3 spans 13 residues. In DNA form, the CDR3 reads TGCGCCAGCAGCTATGGACAGAGTTACGAGCAGTACTTC. As protein: CASSYGQSYEQYF.

The rearrangement links TRBV2 to TRBJ2-3; 12 bases match TRBD2. This CDR3 is built from 14 residues. Trimming removed 8 bases from V and 6 bases from J; junction bases left unmatched: 6. CDR1 is SNHLY, CDR2 FYNNEI, per germline. The CDR3 loop reads CASGRTSGEDTQYF. CDR3 sequence (DNA): TGTGCCAGCGGTCGGACTAGCGGGGAGGATACGCAGTATTTT.

This rearrangement joins TRBV27 to TRBJ1-6; D gene ambiguous. V was pared by 3 bases and J by 10 bases, with 13 bases between. The CDR3 is made up of 14 amino acids. The V gene's germline CDR1 is MNHEY and CDR2 SMNVEV (reference sequence). For the CDR3, the DNA is TGTGCCAGCAGTTTGCGGCGGTTTTGGTCACCCCTCCACTTT. Its protein product is CASSLRRFWSPLHF.

This clone has a handful of counts. This chain uses TRBV6-1 with TRBJ2-7; possible D gene TRBD1, 6 bases. V gave up 4 bases and J gave up 0 bases, with 13 bases separating them. Germline V gene data show CDR1 as MNHNS and CDR2 as SASEGT. The length of the CDR3 is 15 residues. In DNA, the CDR3 is TGTGCCAGCAGTGCTACAGACAGGAACTCCTACGAGCAGTACTTC. Protein: CASSATDRNSYEQYF.

V gene TRBV7-3 combines with J gene TRBJ2-2; 10 nucleotides align to TRBD1. After removal of 1 base from V and 5 bases from J, the junction contained 4 bases not matched to a gene. The CDR3 has 16 amino acids. Germline CDR1 reads SGHTA; CDR2 reads FQGTGA. Here the CDR3 DNA reads TGTGCCAGCAGCTTAATGGGACAGGGGAAAACCGGGGAGCTGTTTTTT. Translation: CASSLMGQGKTGELFF.

V usage is TRBV9 and J usage is TRBJ2-3, with D maybe TRBD2 (6 bases). The V gene's germline CDR1 is SGDLS and CDR2 YYNGEE. This CDR3 comprises 15 residues. The V end was cut by 0 bases, the J end by 2 bases, with 10 bases between. CDR3 sequence: CASSVVAGPTDTQYF. CDR3 nucleotides: TGTGCCAGCAGCGTAGTTGCGGGACCCACAGATACGCAGTATTTT.

The rearrangement links TRBV19 to TRBJ1-2; D is perhaps TRBD1 (5 bases). V was clipped by 7 bases and J by 8 bases, with 26 bases between them. This CDR3 comprises 16 residues. Looked up from germline, CDR1 is LNHDA and CDR2 is SQIVND (reference sequence). CDR3 bases: TGTGCCAGTAAACCGACAGTACATTCTACGATATCGGGCTACACCTTC. Protein: CASKPTVHSTISGYTF.

In its sample, this clone was seen a few times. The CDR3 protein is CASSPGQFNSPLHF. The CDR3 DNA sequence: TGCGCCAGCAGTCCGGGACAGTTTAATTCACCCCTCCACTTT. The chain has TRBV10-2 and TRBJ1-6; 7 nucleotides line up with TRBD1. Losses at the gene ends were 5 bases for V and 6 bases for J; bases not matched to a gene: 4. Germline CDR1 and CDR2: WSHSY and SAAADI. The CDR3 runs to 14 residues.

A few counts support this clone. The genes are TRBV7-2 and TRBJ2-1, with unresolved D. Germline CDR1 and CDR2: SGHTA and FQGNSA. The CDR3 is 13 amino acids. The germline V and J ends were trimmed by 4 bases and 3 bases, with 7 bases remaining between them. The CDR3 DNA reads as TGTGCCAGCAGCTACACATACTACAATGAGCAGTTCTTC. Protein product: CASSYTYYNEQFF.

The V call is TRBV29-1, the J call TRBJ1-1; 9 bases are shared with TRBD1. Trimming cost V 2 bases and J 3 bases; bases outside gene matches: 10. Per germline, CDR1 SQVTM and CDR2 ANQGSEA. CDR3 length: 16 amino acids. CDR3 in amino acids: CSVEPHLTGGHTEAFF. DNA for the CDR3: TGCAGCGTTGAACCGCACTTGACAGGGGGGCACACTGAAGCTTTCTTT. The complete variable domain, with remaining parts taken from reference TRBV29-1 and TRBJ1-1, reads SAVISQKPSRDICQRGTSLTIQCQVDSQVTMMFWYRQQPGQSLTLIATANQGSEATYESGFVIDKFPISRPNLTFSTLTVSNMSPEDSSIYLCSVEPHLTGGHTEAFFGQGTRLTVV.

This clone showed up just a few times. This chain links TRBV29-1 with TRBJ1-5, with 7 bases lining up with TRBD1. CDR1 and CDR2 (germline): SQVTM, ANQGSEA. Germline trimming cut 5 bases from V and 5 bases from J; bases unmatched to any gene: 3. The CDR3 extends over 12 amino acids. CDR3 region: CSVRQGDQPQHF. The CDR3 coding sequence is TGCAGCGTTAGGCAGGGGGATCAGCCCCAGCATTTT. Full variable domain (outside the CDR3, taken from reference TRBV29-1 and TRBJ1-5): SAVISQKPSRDICQRGTSLTIQCQVDSQVTMMFWYRQQPGQSLTLIATANQGSEATYESGFVIDKFPISRPNLTFSTLTVSNMSPEDSSIYLCSVRQGDQPQHFGDGTRLSIL.

The V call is TRBV2, the J call TRBJ2-3; no reliable D call. The CDR3 loop spans 11 amino acids. Trimming removed 7 bases at V and 5 bases at J, with 7 bases between. The germline V gene encodes CDR1 SNHLY and CDR2 FYNNEI. The CDR3 sequence is CASTHGDTQYF. The CDR3 nucleotides are TGTGCCAGCACCCACGGAGATACGCAGTATTTT.

V is TRBV4-1 and J is TRBJ1-3; the D is unclear. V shed 0 bases and J shed 0 bases, with 6 bases lying between them. Looked up from germline, CDR1 is MGHRA and CDR2 is YSYEKL. The CDR3 sequence is 15 residues long. In DNA, the CDR3 is TGCGCCAGCAGCCAAGACCCGAGCTCTGGAAACACCATATATTTT. Translated, it gives CASSQDPSSGNTIYF.

The chain recombines TRBV30 with TRBJ1-2; no clear D. Germline lookup yields CDR1 GTSNPN and CDR2 SVGIG (reference sequence). The CDR3 is made up of 12 amino acids. This CDR3 is CAQDPGRHGYTF. The CDR3 DNA follows: TGTGCTCAAGACCCAGGAAGACATGGCTACACCTTC.

This clone was seen more than once but under ten times. This chain connects TRBV6-1 to TRBJ1-1, with 9 nucleotides matching TRBD1. CDR1 MNHNS and CDR2 SASEGT come from the germline V gene. The length of the CDR3 is 14 residues. CDR3 in amino acids: CATGGGGMNTEAFF. Written as DNA, the CDR3 is TGTGCTACAGGGGGCGGGGGGATGAACACTGAAGCTTTCTTT.

The table lists this clone with a count of one. This chain joins TRBV5-1 and TRBJ2-2; a weak D match, TRBD1 (6 bases). V dropped 0 bases and J dropped 2 bases, with 11 bases sitting between them. This CDR3 spans 16 amino acids. CDR1 is SGHRS and CDR2 is YFSETQ in the germline V gene. The CDR3 DNA is TGCGCCAGCAGCTTGGAAGGGGGAACCAACACCGGGGAGCTGTTTTTT. Its translation: CASSLEGGTNTGELFF.

This clone was seen once. The CDR3 region has the DNA TGTGCCAGCAGCCGATCCAGCCAGCGGGACTACGAGCAGTACTTC. Protein sequence: CASSRSSQRDYEQYF. The chain recombines TRBV4-2 with TRBJ2-7; 7 nucleotides match TRBD2. Germline values: CDR1 LGHNA, CDR2 YNFKEQ. The CDR3 spans 15 residues. V shed 4 bases, J shed 3 bases, and the junction held 9 bases outside the gene matches.

The CDR3 is CASSRGPAGGTDTQYF. The CDR3, as DNA: TGTGCCAGCAGCCGGGGACCGGCGGGAGGCACAGATACGCAGTATTTT. The chain couples TRBV16 to TRBJ2-3; 7 bases are shared with TRBD2. The CDR3 extends over 16 amino acids. The ends lost 4 bases at V and 1 base at J; junction bases unmatched: 8. Per germline, CDR1 KGHSY and CDR2 FQNENV. Supplemented by reference TRBV16 and TRBJ2-3, the full variable domain reads GEEVAQTPKHLVRGEGQKAKLYCAPIKGHSYVFWYQQVLKNEFKFLISFQNENVFDETGMPKERFSAKCLPNSPCSLEIQATKLEDSAVYFCASSRGPAGGTDTQYFGPGTRLTVL.

This clone has just a few counts. The V and J genes are TRBV5-1 and TRBJ2-7; weak D call: TRBD1 (6 bases). Germline loops: CDR1 SGHRS, CDR2 YFSETQ. V lost 4 bases and J lost 4, with 24 bases in between. The CDR3 is made up of 17 amino acids. CDR3 nucleotide sequence: TGCGCCAGCAGCCAACAAGCCAGGGGCCCGACTGGTTACGAGCAGTACTTC. It codes for CASSQQARGPTGYEQYF.

The chain uses TRBV11-3 and TRBJ2-7; a possible D gene is TRBD2 (5 bases). V was trimmed by 0 bases and J by 13 bases, leaving 13 bases between them. CDR3 length: 12 amino acids. Germline V gene data show CDR1 as SGHNT and CDR2 as YENEEA. The CDR3 here is CASSLDGGPRYF. DNA of the CDR3: TGTGCCAGCAGCTTAGATGGAGGACCACGCTACTTC.